Following are 27 T cell receptor beta chains from one sample sequenced in a study of technical replicates of blood from a few donors. The table came from immunoSEQ multiplex PCR; TCRdb's copy has only in-frame clones and leaves some out. The table has more than 65,000 clones, nearly 97% seen once; the top ten hold about 0.36%. The sequenced sample was T cells isolated from PBMCs. All receptors come from a human donor in good health.

This clone appeared a few times. The chain employs TRBV6-4 and TRBJ2-5; 7 bases are shared with TRBD2. This CDR3 is 15 amino acids long. Germline trimming cut 3 bases from V and 5 bases from J; bases unmatched to any gene: 9. The germline V gene encodes CDR1 MRHNA and CDR2 SNTAGT. Here the CDR3 DNA reads TGTGCCAGCAGTGAATCTAGCGGAGGGGCGGAGACCCAGTACTTC. Amino acids: CASSESSGGAETQYF.

The genes are TRBV9 and TRBJ1-5, with D possibly being TRBD1 (6 bases). With 2 bases removed from V and 3 bases from J, the gap between germline ends came to 9 bases. CDR1 and CDR2 (germline): SGDLS, YYNGEE. This CDR3 is built from 14 residues. The DNA of the CDR3 is TGTGCCAGCAGCGTTGACAGGTTCAATCAGCCCCAGCATTTT. Its protein product is CASSVDRFNQPQHF.

V gene TRBV18 combines with J gene TRBJ2-2, with TRBD1 matching over 7 bases. The J segment lost 6 bases and the V segment lost 9 bases, leaving 1 base of the junction unmatched. This CDR3 has 11 residues. Germline lookup yields CDR1 KGHSH and CDR2 LQKENI. CDR3 DNA sequence: TGTGCCAGGACAGGGCCCGGGGAGCTGTTTTTT. Translated, it gives CARTGPGELFF.

The rearrangement links TRBV2 to TRBJ2-5, with D maybe TRBD1 (5 bases). In germline, CDR1 is SNHLY, CDR2 FYNNEI. V was trimmed by 8 bases and J by 5 bases, leaving 15 bases between them. This CDR3 is built from 13 residues. CDR3 region: CASANFRVETQYF. The CDR3 coding sequence is TGTGCCAGCGCCAATTTCAGGGTTGAGACCCAGTACTTC.

This chain uses TRBV4-1 with TRBJ2-1, with TRBD2 as a possible D gene (6 bases). Germline CDR1 MGHRA, CDR2 YSYEKL. Trimming stripped 1 base from V and 10 bases from J, with 17 bases between. CDR3 size: 15 residues. The DNA of the CDR3 is TGCGCCAGCAGCCAAGGAAACTGGAGGGCCGGCGAGCAGTTCTTC. It is translated as CASSQGNWRAGEQFF.

The V and J genes are TRBV2 and TRBJ2-7, with D tentatively TRBD2 (6 bases). The CDR3 runs to 14 residues. Germline CDR1 is SNHLY and CDR2 is FYNNEI. Trimming took off 7 bases at V and 0 bases at J, with 13 bases between the two ends. CDR3 nucleotides: TGTGCCAGCAACCCCGGGGGATTCTCCTACGAGCAGTACTTC. Encoded protein: CASNPGGFSYEQYF. Together with reference TRBV2 and TRBJ2-7, the CDR3 gives the full variable domain: EPEVTQTPSHQVTQMGQEVILRCVPISNHLYFYWYRQILGQKVEFLVSFYNNEISEKSEIFDDQFSVERPDGSNFTLKIRSTKLEDSAMYFCASNPGGFSYEQYFGPGTRLTVT.

The chain employs TRBV5-1 and TRBJ2-3; 9 bases match TRBD2. The V segment lost 3 bases and the J segment 6 bases; nucleotides outside the gene matches: 8. The CDR3 consists of 15 residues. Germline CDR1 reads SGHRS; CDR2 reads YFSETQ. The CDR3: CASSSAGGPQDTQYF. CDR3 DNA sequence: TGCGCCAGCAGCTCGGCGGGAGGGCCACAGGATACGCAGTATTTT. The full variable domain, completed using reference TRBV5-1 and TRBJ2-3, is KAGVTQTPRYLIKTRGQQVTLSCSPISGHRSVSWYQQTPGQGLQFLFEYFSETQRNKGNFPGRFSGRQFSNSRSEMNVSTLELGDSALYLCASSSAGGPQDTQYFGPGTRLTVL.

The genes are TRBV4-3 and TRBJ2-3; 7 bases agree with TRBD2. The V and J ends lost 1 base and 5 bases, in that order; junction bases with no gene match: 3. Per the germline V gene, CDR1 is LGHNA and CDR2 is YSLEER. CDR3 length: 14 residues. CDR3 in DNA: TGCGCCAGCAGCCAAGTGGGAGGGCTAGATACGCAGTATTTT. It specifies CASSQVGGLDTQYF.

This clone has just a few counts. The chain combines TRBV10-2 with TRBJ1-1, with a weak D call TRBD1 (5 bases). The germline gives CDR1 WSHSY, CDR2 SAAADI. The CDR3 contains 14 residues. V dropped 6 bases and J dropped 0 bases, with 11 bases sitting between them. CDR3 coding DNA: TGCGCCAGCAGCCCGGACACCGTGAACACTGAAGCTTTCTTT. Translating it yields CASSPDTVNTEAFF.

The chain links TRBV4-2 to TRBJ1-5, with no clear D. This CDR3 is 13 amino acids long. CDR1 is LGHNA and CDR2 is YNFKEQ in the germline V gene. Deletions cut 1 base from V and 6 bases from J, with 7 bases between. The CDR3 DNA is TGTGCCAGCAGCCAAGGAGGAGTTCAGCCCCAGCATTTT. It codes for CASSQGGVQPQHF.

V gene TRBV11-2 combines with J gene TRBJ1-4; no clear D. CDR1 is SGHAT and CDR2 is FQNNGV in the germline V gene. CDR3 size: 13 residues. The V end lost 5 bases, the J end lost 8 bases, and 12 bases lay between the germline ends. The CDR3 here is CASSGGDREKLFF. The DNA of the CDR3 is TGTGCCAGCAGCGGCGGGGATCGGGAAAAACTGTTTTTT.

V gene TRBV19 combines with J gene TRBJ1-1; a weak D match, TRBD1 (6 bases). V lost 0 bases, J lost 1 base, and 9 bases lay in between. Per germline, CDR1 LNHDA and CDR2 SQIVND (reference sequence). The CDR3 totals 15 residues. CDR3 region: CASSIDRQANTEAFF. Written as DNA, the CDR3 is TGTGCCAGTAGTATAGACCGACAGGCGAACACTGAAGCTTTCTTT.

The chain couples TRBV10-3 to TRBJ2-2; 15 bases are shared with TRBD2. Germline V CDR1 and CDR2: ENHRY, SYGVKD. Trimming removed 8 bases from V and 4 bases from J; junction bases left unmatched: 2. The CDR3 loop spans 15 amino acids. Here the CDR3 DNA reads TGTGCCATCGGACTAGCGGGAGGGAGCACCGGGGAGCTGTTTTTT. Its protein product is CAIGLAGGSTGELFF.

J is TRBJ2-1 and V is TRBV10-3, with 9 bases matching TRBD1. The V segment lost 2 bases and the J segment 5 bases; nucleotides outside the gene matches: 10. This CDR3 has 17 residues. Germline V gene data show CDR1 as ENHRY and CDR2 as SYGVKD. The CDR3 spells CAISETLTGGTDNEQFF. CDR3 DNA: TGTGCCATCAGTGAGACTTTGACAGGGGGAACCGACAATGAGCAGTTCTTC.

The chain couples TRBV4-2 to TRBJ2-5, with 10 bases lining up with TRBD1. Per the germline V gene, CDR1 is LGHNA and CDR2 is YNFKEQ. V lost 4 bases to trimming and J lost 3 bases; unmatched junction nucleotides: 11. The CDR3 runs to 17 residues. CDR3 sequence reads: CASSPTGTGAEEETQYF. In DNA form, the CDR3 reads TGTGCCAGCAGCCCCACCGGGACAGGGGCAGAGGAAGAGACCCAGTACTTC.

This chain uses TRBV4-3 with TRBJ2-2; 13 bases match TRBD2. V shed 6 bases and J 5 bases; nucleotides not matched to a gene: 0. Germline CDR1 LGHNA, CDR2 YSLEER. The CDR3 sequence is 14 residues long. The CDR3 loop is CASRLAGGTGELFF. The CDR3 DNA is TGCGCCAGCAGACTAGCGGGAGGGACCGGGGAGCTGTTTTTT.

The CDR3 bases are TGCGCCAGCAGTAGAGGGCAGGGGGTTAGCTATGGCTACACCTTC. Translated, it gives CASSRGQGVSYGYTF. The chain carries TRBV4-3 and TRBJ1-2, with TRBD1 matching over 7 bases. This CDR3 comprises 15 residues. From germline, CDR1 is LGHNA and CDR2 YSLEER. J gave up 4 bases and V 6 bases, and 11 bases lay outside the gene matches.

V gene TRBV6-5 combines with J gene TRBJ1-1, with D perhaps matching TRBD1 (5 bases). Germline values: CDR1 MNHEY, CDR2 SVGAGI. This CDR3 has 14 amino acids. Trimming cost V 5 bases and J 4 bases, with 14 bases left between them. CDR3 in amino acids: CASSKYQGSTEAFF. DNA of the CDR3: TGTGCCAGCAGTAAATACCAGGGATCCACTGAAGCTTTCTTT.

This chain uses TRBV11-3 with TRBJ1-2; 8 bases fit TRBD1. The V segment lost 0 bases and the J segment 5 bases; nucleotides outside the gene matches: 5. Germline CDR1 and CDR2: SGHNT and YENEEA. The CDR3 is 15 residues long. The CDR3, as DNA: TGTGCCAGCAGCTTAGACGGACAGGGTCGTTATGGCTACACCTTC. It encodes CASSLDGQGRYGYTF.

This clone was seen just once. V gene TRBV9 combines with J gene TRBJ1-3; 7 bases are a match to TRBD1. This CDR3 region has 16 residues. J gave up 0 bases and V 6 bases, and 9 bases lay outside the gene matches. The germline V gene has CDR1 SGDLS and CDR2 YYNGEE. CDR3 sequence: CASKRTGPSSGNTIYF. CDR3 DNA sequence: TGTGCCAGCAAGAGGACAGGTCCTTCCTCTGGAAACACCATATATTTT.

The chain carries TRBV27 and TRBJ2-2, with D maybe TRBD2 (5 bases). Germline assignment: CDR1 MNHEY and CDR2 SMNVEV (reference sequence). This CDR3 contains 13 residues. V was trimmed by 4 bases and J by 6 bases, leaving 9 bases between them. DNA for the CDR3: TGTGCCAGCAGTTGGACTGTATCCGGGGAGCTGTTTTTT. Protein product: CASSWTVSGELFF.

This rearrangement joins TRBV28 to TRBJ1-4, with 7 bases aligning to TRBD1. CDR1 and CDR2 from the germline V gene are MDHEN and SYDVKM. The length of the CDR3 is 16 residues. V trimming: 6 bases; J trimming: 0 bases; junction bases outside the gene matches: 7. CDR3 loop: CASRGWTGATNEKLFF. The CDR3 DNA reads TGTGCCAGCAGGGGATGGACAGGTGCAACTAATGAAAAACTGTTTTTT.

CDR3 in DNA: TGTGCCAGCAGCTTAGGGACAGGGGGCTATGGCTACACCTTC. It yields the protein CASSLGTGGYGYTF. The chain carries TRBV7-9 and TRBJ1-2; 10 nucleotides line up with TRBD1. CDR3 size: 14 residues. Losses at the gene ends were 1 base for V and 4 bases for J; bases not matched to a gene: 0. Germline CDR1 reads SEHNR; CDR2 reads FQNEAQ (reference sequence).

The V gene is TRBV6-1, the J gene TRBJ2-7, with 9 bases identical to TRBD1. The CDR3 totals 17 residues. Germline CDR1 and CDR2: MNHNS and SASEGT. Unmatched junction bases numbered 12, after V lost 2 bases and J lost 4 bases. The CDR3 coding sequence is TGTGCCAGCAGTGAATTCATCCCCTACGGGACAGGGTACGAGCAGTACTTC. It encodes CASSEFIPYGTGYEQYF.

The genes are TRBV2 and TRBJ1-5, with D possibly TRBD1 on 6 matching bases. Germline CDR1 reads SNHLY; CDR2 reads FYNNEI. The CDR3 loop spans 16 amino acids. Trimming shortened V by 1 base and J by 4 bases, and 14 bases separated the two germline ends. CDR3 protein: CASSEDAGTPNQPQHF. Written as DNA, the CDR3 is TGTGCCAGCAGTGAAGATGCCGGGACACCTAATCAGCCCCAGCATTTT.

The sample holds one count of this clone. V gene TRBV18 combines with J gene TRBJ2-1; tentative D call: TRBD1 (5 bases). Per germline, CDR1 KGHSH and CDR2 LQKENI. V was cut by 2 bases and J by 4 bases, with 12 bases left in between. The CDR3 loop spans 15 amino acids. CDR3 DNA sequence: TGTGCCAGCTCACCAGAGCCAGGGCCTTACAATGAGCAGTTCTTC. Encoded protein: CASSPEPGPYNEQFF.

V and J are TRBV6-5 and TRBJ2-1; 8 bases agree with TRBD2. This CDR3 has 15 amino acids. CDR1 is MNHEY, CDR2 SVGAGI, per germline. Unmatched junction bases numbered 15, after V lost 8 bases and J lost 9 bases. The CDR3 is CASGRGGSATGEQFF. CDR3 DNA sequence: TGTGCCAGCGGCCGGGGGGGGAGTGCAACAGGTGAGCAGTTCTTC.